The TCR beta chain under discussion was sequenced for a study of CD8 T cells in Susac syndrome. Study-wide background: The sequenced Susac syndrome patients included six who had clinically active disease and 8 or 9 who were in remission.

The CDR3 length is 12 residues. The ends were cut back, 6 bases at V and 11 bases at J, with 11 bases in the middle. CDR1 and CDR2 from the germline V gene are LNHDA and SQIVND (reference sequence). RNA, at about 0.5 to 1 ug, was reverse transcribed with random hexamers. The CDR3 of TCR beta was amplified by immunoSEQ multiplex PCR across 54 Vbeta and 13 Jbeta. TCRdb itself ran the immunoSEQ multiplex PCR reads through MiXCR, one entry per CDR3 protein. In the table there are approximately 190,000 distinct CDR3 sequences, approximately 96% of which are singletons. The TEMRA cells underwent FACS enrichment, while the CD8+ and CD4+ T cells underwent negative isolation.

J is TRBJ1-6 and V is TRBV19; no clear D. The TCR comes from a human donor with Susac syndrome. The sample consisted of CD4+ T cells from PBMCs. CDR3 coding DNA: TGTGCCAGTAGCGACGGGGTGGCACCCCTCCACTTT. This translates into CASSDGVAPLHF.